One sample yielded the 15 T cell receptor beta chains listed below, sequenced in a study of blood T cell repertoires in COVID-19. TCRdb's copy holds only in-frame clones and misses some; the assay was immunoSEQ multiplex PCR. The sample records hundreds of thousands of clones, around 86% being singletons. The material sequenced was peripheral blood. These receptors all stem from a woman between 45 and 65 years old with COVID-19, enrolled during active disease.

V is TRBV20-1 and J is TRBJ1-2; 7 bases are a match to TRBD1. The CDR3 is 14 amino acids. The V segment lost 3 bases and the J segment 5 bases; nucleotides outside the gene matches: 9. CDR1 DFQATT and CDR2 SNEGSKA come from the germline V gene (reference sequence). The CDR3: CSASPSGTAYGYTF. The CDR3 DNA reads as TGCAGTGCTAGTCCCTCCGGGACAGCTTATGGCTACACCTTC.

This rearrangement joins TRBV5-6 to TRBJ1-1; no reliable D call. Trimming pared 2 bases from V and 6 bases from J, leaving 14 bases between. The CDR3 runs 14 residues. CDR1 and CDR2 from the germline V gene are SGHDT and YYEEEE. CDR3 sequence reads: CASSLLGGRSEAFF. The CDR3 nucleotides are TGTGCCAGCAGCTTATTAGGTGGGAGATCTGAAGCTTTCTTT.

V and J are TRBV24-1 and TRBJ2-7; TRBD2 matches 13 bases. V lost 4 bases to trimming and J lost 7 bases; unmatched junction nucleotides: 9. Germline V lookup: CDR1 KGHDR, CDR2 SFDVKD. CDR3 size: 16 residues. CDR3 region: CATSEPGLAGVGEQYF. CDR3 DNA sequence: TGTGCCACCAGTGAGCCCGGACTAGCGGGAGTGGGTGAGCAGTACTTC.

V usage is TRBV7-2 and J usage is TRBJ2-5; the D gene is possibly TRBD2 (5 bases). The CDR3 totals 13 residues. V was cut by 5 bases and J by 1 base, with 8 bases left in between. Per germline, CDR1 SGHTA and CDR2 FQGNSA. The CDR3 region is CASSAGPQETQYF. The CDR3 DNA reads TGTGCCAGCAGCGCGGGCCCCCAAGAGACCCAGTACTTC.

The chain uses TRBV2 and TRBJ2-1; D unresolved. Trimming removed 6 bases at V and 0 bases at J, with 9 bases between. The germline V gene has CDR1 SNHLY and CDR2 FYNNEI. CDR3 length: 14 residues. CDR3 coding DNA: TGTGCCAGCAGGCACGATAGCTCCTACAATGAGCAGTTCTTC. This gives the protein CASRHDSSYNEQFF.

The chain links TRBV30 to TRBJ2-5; a weak D match, TRBD2 (5 bases). CDR1 is GTSNPN, CDR2 SVGIG, per germline (reference sequence). The CDR3 spans 16 residues. The V gene lost 0 bases and the J gene lost 7 bases, with 21 bases spanning the gap. CDR3 sequence: CAWSVRGGLPAGTQYF. CDR3 DNA: TGTGCCTGGAGTGTACGCGGCGGGCTACCGGCCGGGACCCAGTACTTC.

This clone was counted between two and nine times. The J gene is TRBJ1-3, the V gene TRBV27; tentatively, D is TRBD1 (6 bases). The germline V gene encodes CDR1 MNHEY and CDR2 SMNVEV (reference sequence). The V end was cut by 5 bases, the J end by 0 bases, with 11 bases between. The CDR3 has 15 residues. CDR3 nucleotides: TGTGCCAGCAGTCCAGGGGCCTACTCTGGAAACACCATATATTTT. Protein: CASSPGAYSGNTIYF.

This clone was detected only once. The rearrangement links TRBV6-6 to TRBJ1-3; no reliable D call. Trimming removed 6 bases at V and 4 bases at J, with 13 bases between. Germline lookup yields CDR1 MNHNY and CDR2 SVGAGI (reference sequence). The CDR3 has 14 amino acids. The CDR3 DNA reads TGTGCCAGCAGGAGTCCCACGGGGGGAAACACCATATATTTT. Its translation: CASRSPTGGNTIYF.

V gene TRBV5-4 combines with J gene TRBJ2-3; TRBD2 matches 13 bases. CDR1 SGHNT and CDR2 YYREEE come from the germline V gene (reference sequence). After removal of 4 bases from V and 6 bases from J, the junction contained 14 bases not matched to a gene. The CDR3 has 18 residues. CDR3 sequence (DNA): TGTGCCAGCAGCCCGGGACTAGCGGGAAGTGTCAATTCCGATACGCAGTATTTT. This codes for CASSPGLAGSVNSDTQYF. Combining the CDR3 with reference TRBV5-4 and TRBJ2-3 gives the whole variable domain ETGVTQSPTHLIKTRGQQVTLRCSSQSGHNTVSWYQQALGQGPQFIFQYYREEENGRGNFPPRFSGLQFPNYSSELNVNALELDDSALYLCASSPGLAGSVNSDTQYFGPGTRLTVL.

The chain has TRBV5-1 and TRBJ2-6; 12 bases match TRBD1. The CDR3 runs to 18 residues. With 4 bases clipped from V and 2 bases from J, the junction kept 7 bases outside the gene matches. The germline gives CDR1 SGHRS, CDR2 YFSETQ. CDR3 nucleotides: TGCGCCAGCAGCATTCCCGGGACAGGGGGCGCTGGGGCCAACGTCCTGACTTTC. It encodes CASSIPGTGGAGANVLTF.

This chain uses TRBV9 with TRBJ1-5, with a weak D call TRBD1 (6 bases). The germline CDR1 and CDR2 sequences are SGDLS and YYNGEE. Trimming removed 3 bases at V and 7 bases at J, with 14 bases between. The CDR3 totals 14 residues. CDR3 nucleotide sequence: TGTGCCAGCAGCGAGACAGGTTTGGGCCAGCCCCAGCATTTT. Amino acid sequence: CASSETGLGQPQHF. The full variable domain, completed using reference TRBV9 and TRBJ1-5, is DSGVTQTPKHLITATGQRVTLRCSPRSGDLSVYWYQQSLDQGLQFLIQYYNGEERAKGNILERFSAQQFPDLHSELNLSSLELGDSALYFCASSETGLGQPQHFGDGTRLSIL.

This clone was counted a few times. The rearrangement uses TRBV5-8 and TRBJ1-1; 11 nucleotides align to TRBD1. The V gene's germline CDR1 is SGHTS and CDR2 YDEGEE. The CDR3 length is 15 residues. V gave up 4 bases and J gave up 3 bases; unmatched junction bases: 5. The CDR3 loop is CASSQRTGGYTEAFF. In nucleotides, the CDR3 is TGTGCCAGCAGCCAGAGGACAGGGGGCTACACTGAAGCTTTCTTT.

This CDR3 is CASRTGAKNTGELFF. The CDR3 DNA reads TGTGCCAGCCGGACAGGGGCAAAAAACACCGGGGAGCTGTTTTTT. The chain couples TRBV19 to TRBJ2-2, with 9 bases lining up with TRBD1. The ends lost 9 bases at V and 2 bases at J; junction bases unmatched: 7. The germline gives CDR1 LNHDA, CDR2 SQIVND (reference sequence). This CDR3 is 15 amino acids long.

This clone appeared a single time. The rearrangement joins TRBV19 to TRBJ1-5; D gene unclear. The CDR3 sequence is 15 residues long. Looked up from germline, CDR1 is LNHDA and CDR2 is SQIVND (reference sequence). The germline V and J ends were trimmed by 3 bases and 2 bases, with 11 bases remaining between them. The CDR3 DNA sequence: TGTGCCAGTAGTATTATGGGCCTCGGCAATCAGCCCCAGCATTTT. Amino acid sequence: CASSIMGLGNQPQHF.

This clone was seen ten or more times. The chain joins TRBV3-1 (or the pseudogene TRBV3-2) to TRBJ2-2; a weak D match, TRBD1 (6 bases). The length of the CDR3 is 15 residues. The germline CDR1 and CDR2 sequences are LGHDT and YNNKEL (reference sequence). V lost 3 bases, J lost 5 bases, and 13 bases lay in between. CDR3 sequence: CASSHTTGTTGELFF. DNA of the CDR3: TGTGCCAGCAGCCATACGACAGGAACAACCGGGGAGCTGTTTTTT.